This is a list of T cell receptor beta chains from one sample in a study of cytomegalovirus exposure and HLA in healthy donors. Profiled with immunoSEQ multiplex PCR; TCRdb holds only in-frame clones, not every one. The sample consists of some 170,000 clones, more than 75% of them appearing once. The material sequenced was PBMCs. The receptor source for this set is a young man in good health and CMV-seropositive. The conserved cysteine and the conserved F or W are not part of the CDR3 here. The order of the fields is D gene, clone size, V gene, J gene, CDR3 protein. A D gene is named only where the DNA matches it firmly. Rows may omit the clone size; those that give it use once, few, many or a size class.

D: TRBD1; size: -; V: TRBV13; J: TRBJ1-6; CDR3: ASSQRQGLNSPLH
D: -; size: -; V: TRBV2; J: TRBJ1-2; CDR3: ASSFRDTYGYT
D: -; size: -; V: TRBV5-5; J: TRBJ1-3; CDR3: ASSLDARTGNTIY
D: -; size: -; V: TRBV11-3; J: TRBJ2-7; CDR3: ASSPGGYEQY
D: TRBD2; size: once; V: TRBV6-1; J: TRBJ2-1; CDR3: ASSGASGSSYNEQF
D: -; size: -; V: TRBV7-9; J: TRBJ1-5; CDR3: ASSLGGSQPQH
D: TRBD1; size: -; V: TRBV30; J: TRBJ1-6; CDR3: AWSTGNSPLH
D: -; size: -; V: TRBV18; J: TRBJ2-6; CDR3: ASSISSGANVLT
D: -; size: once; V: TRBV5-1; J: TRBJ1-5; CDR3: ASSPDRDQPQH
D: -; size: -; V: TRBV4-1; J: TRBJ2-7; CDR3: ASSQGDNYEQY
D: -; size: -; V: TRBV27; J: TRBJ2-1; CDR3: ASGYNEQF
D: -; size: -; V: TRBV20-1; J: TRBJ1-1; CDR3: SARSDTEAF
D: -; size: -; V: TRBV5-1; J: TRBJ1-5; CDR3: ASSLGASSQPQH
D: -; size: -; V: TRBV4-1; J: TRBJ2-2; CDR3: ASSPVVSGGSTGELF
D: TRBD2; size: -; V: TRBV7-9; J: TRBJ2-2; CDR3: ASRGGSNGELF
D: TRBD1; size: -; V: TRBV5-1; J: TRBJ1-1; CDR3: ASRPPTGLVDTEAF
D: -; size: -; V: TRBV27; J: TRBJ2-3; CDR3: ASSFQGADTQY
D: -; size: -; V: TRBV6-1; J: TRBJ1-1; CDR3: ASSESHTEAF
D: -; size: -; V: TRBV6-1; J: TRBJ2-5; CDR3: ASSDLPQETQY
D: -; size: -; V: TRBV15; J: TRBJ2-7; CDR3: ATGRDRYYEQY
D: -; size: -; V: TRBV19; J: TRBJ2-7; CDR3: ASTPDRGYEQY
D: TRBD1; size: -; V: TRBV6-5; J: TRBJ1-5; CDR3: ASRPTGRNQPQH
D: TRBD2; size: -; V: TRBV18; J: TRBJ2-7; CDR3: ASSGRPANEQY
D: TRBD1; size: -; V: TRBV9; J: TRBJ2-1; CDR3: ASSFGTGINEQF
D: -; size: -; V: TRBV6-5; J: TRBJ1-2; CDR3: ASINPRANYGYT
D: -; size: -; V: TRBV5-4; J: TRBJ2-5; CDR3: ASSSRASSQLAETQY
D: TRBD1; size: -; V: TRBV29-1; J: TRBJ1-1; CDR3: SAIGTGRGAF
D: -; size: few; V: TRBV6-5; J: TRBJ2-3; CDR3: ASSVTVPFLDTQY